The 23 T cell receptor beta chains reported below all come from one sample, sequenced in a study of blood T cells in healthy people across ages. Primers used in a second PCR of about 7 to 12 cycles were a sample-barcoded 5' primer and a J-beta primer mix. TCRdb used MiXCR to reprocess the 5' RACE reads, holding one entry per CDR3 protein. The repertoire has some 1.5 million distinct CDR3 sequences, 35% to 45% of them found once; the top ten carry under 5%. The specimen sequenced was blood. Every receptor here comes from a woman between 18 and 29 years old in good health.

This clonotype was detected once. One end of the junction does not line up with germline, which may come from a read error. This CDR3 is CVSVARASTDTQYF. As DNA, the CDR3 is TGTGTCAGCGTGGCTCGCGCGAGCACAGATACGCAGTATTTT. V gene TRBV2 combines with J gene TRBJ2-3; D gene unclear. Germline CDR1 SNHLY, CDR2 FYNNEI. The CDR3 contains 14 residues.

Here the CDR3 DNA reads TGTGCCAGCAGTTACTCGATGGAGGGCGATGGCTACACCTTC. Translating it yields CASSYSMEGDGYTF. This chain joins TRBV6-2 or TRBV6-3 and TRBJ1-2, with D unresolved. Trimming cost V 0 bases and J 6 bases, with 11 bases left between them. The germline V gene has CDR1 MNHEY and CDR2 SVGEGT. The CDR3 is made up of 14 amino acids.

The chain is built from TRBV7-2 and TRBJ2-1, with D possibly TRBD1 on 5 matching bases. This CDR3 is built from 14 residues. From germline, CDR1 is SGHTA and CDR2 FQGNSA. V lost 3 bases and J lost 7, with 13 bases in between. DNA for the CDR3: TGTGCCAGCAGCTTTATGGGGCAGCAAAATGAGCAGTTCTTC. This sequence encodes CASSFMGQQNEQFF. The whole variable domain, remainder taken from reference TRBV7-2 and TRBJ2-1, is GAGVSQSPSNKVTEKGKDVELRCDPISGHTALYWYRQSLGQGLEFLIYFQGNSAPDKSGLPSDRFSAERTGGSVSTLTIQRTQQEDSAVYLCASSFMGQQNEQFFGPGTRLTVL.

The CDR3 coding sequence is TGTGCCAGCAGTTACTCAGGACTAGCGGGGGGGGTCGACGAGCAGTACTTC. This encodes CASSYSGLAGGVDEQYF. The chain uses TRBV6-6 and TRBJ2-7; TRBD2 matches 15 bases. Trimming removed 0 bases from V and 5 bases from J; junction bases left unmatched: 5. The CDR3 contains 17 residues. Germline lookup yields CDR1 MNHNY and CDR2 SVGAGI (reference sequence).

V and J are TRBV2 and TRBJ2-1; the D is unclear. The CDR3 extends over 11 amino acids. Per the germline V gene, CDR1 is SNHLY and CDR2 is FYNNEI. Trimming took 10 bases from V and 6 from J, leaving 10 bases between them. The CDR3 region has the DNA TGTGCCAAACTAACGGGCAATGAGCAGTTCTTC. Its protein is CAKLTGNEQFF.

The chain recombines TRBV27 with TRBJ2-1; D may be TRBD2 (6 bases). The CDR3 has 15 residues. Trimming stripped 5 bases from V and 6 bases from J, with 17 bases between. Per the germline V gene, CDR1 is MNHEY and CDR2 is SMNVEV (reference sequence). This chain's CDR3 is CASSQWGEFVNEQFF. The DNA for the CDR3 is TGTGCCAGCAGTCAGTGGGGGGAGTTTGTCAATGAGCAGTTCTTC.

The chain is built from TRBV19 and TRBJ2-7, with a weak D call TRBD2 (5 bases). Trimming pared 3 bases from V and 1 base from J, leaving 13 bases between. The CDR3 length is 15 residues. CDR1 is LNHDA and CDR2 is SQIVND in the germline V gene (reference sequence). The DNA of the CDR3 is TGTGCCAGTAGTATTGGTTCGGGGATTTCCTACGAGCAGTACTTC. It translates to CASSIGSGISYEQYF.

This clonotype was seen just once. The V and J genes are TRBV2 and TRBJ2-2, with D possibly being TRBD1 or TRBD2 (6 bases each). V was cut by 10 bases and J by 1 base, with 13 bases left in between. The CDR3 sequence is 14 residues long. Germline V lookup: CDR1 SNHLY, CDR2 FYNNEI. The chain's CDR3 is CATLRGLNTGELFF. In nucleotides, the CDR3 is TGTGCCACGCTCAGGGGACTGAACACCGGGGAGCTGTTTTTT.

The V call is TRBV12-3 or TRBV12-4, the J call TRBJ1-1; the D is unclear. Trimming stripped 4 bases from V and 1 base from J, with 13 bases between. The CDR3 loop spans 15 amino acids. The CDR3 loop is CASSSSARENTEAFF. Here the CDR3 DNA reads TGTGCCAGCAGTTCTAGCGCGCGGGAGAACACTGAAGCTTTCTTT.

This chain joins TRBV29-1 and TRBJ2-5; D could derive from TRBD1 or TRBD2 (5 bases each). Germline assignment: CDR1 SQVTM and CDR2 ANQGSEA. This CDR3 spans 13 amino acids. Trimming removed 7 bases at V and 5 bases at J, with 17 bases between. The CDR3 region has the DNA TGCAGCGATGGGGGAATCCTCCAGGAGACCCAGTACTTC. It codes for CSDGGILQETQYF.

J is TRBJ2-3 and V is TRBV28, with D tentatively TRBD2 (5 bases). The CDR3 spans 14 residues. V was trimmed by 5 bases and J by 4 bases, leaving 13 bases between them. Germline assignment: CDR1 MDHEN and CDR2 SYDVKM. CDR3 sequence: CASSGVARADTQYF. In DNA form, the CDR3 reads TGTGCCAGCAGTGGGGTAGCGCGGGCAGATACGCAGTATTTT. Full variable domain (remainder filled in from reference TRBV28 and TRBJ2-3): DVKVTQSSRYLVKRTGEKVFLECVQDMDHENMFWYRQDPGLGLRLIYFSYDVKMKEKGDIPEGYSVSREKKERFSLILESASTNQTSMYLCASSGVARADTQYFGPGTRLTVL.

In DNA, the CDR3 is TGTGCCAGCAGCCATTGGGACAGACCCTACGAGCAGTACTTC. This translates into CASSHWDRPYEQYF. This chain uses TRBV3-1 with TRBJ2-7, with 7 nucleotides matching TRBD1. This CDR3 has 14 amino acids. The germline CDR1 and CDR2 sequences are LGHDT and YNNKEL (reference sequence). Losses at the gene ends were 3 bases for V and 2 bases for J; bases not matched to a gene: 4.

CDR3 sequence (DNA): TGTGCCAGCAGCTTCCTTGGACAGGGGGCAACTGAAGCTTTCTTT. Its protein product is CASSFLGQGATEAFF. The genes are TRBV11-2 and TRBJ1-1; 11 bases fit TRBD1. The CDR3 sequence is 15 residues long. The ends lost 3 bases at V and 5 bases at J; junction bases unmatched: 5. Germline V gene sequence: CDR1 SGHAT, CDR2 FQNNGV.

This clonotype occurred a few times. The chain carries TRBV4-1 and TRBJ2-1; D unclear. Trimming pared 0 bases from V and 13 bases from J, leaving 19 bases between. Germline V lookup: CDR1 MGHRA, CDR2 YSYEKL. CDR3 length equals 15 residues. The CDR3 spells CASSQESWAQETQFF. The CDR3 DNA reads TGCGCCAGCAGCCAAGAAAGCTGGGCTCAAGAGACCCAGTTCTTC.

This chain joins TRBV6-5 and TRBJ2-1; D might be TRBD1 (5 bases). CDR1 is MNHEY, CDR2 SVGAGI, per germline. Trimming pared 5 bases from V and 5 bases from J, leaving 16 bases between. CDR3 length: 15 amino acids. The CDR3 region has the DNA TGTGCCAGCAGTCCGATAGGGTTCAGGGACAATGAGCAGTTCTTC. It yields the protein CASSPIGFRDNEQFF.

The rearrangement joins TRBV4-1 to TRBJ1-4; D call uncertain. V was shortened by 1 base and J by 7 bases, with 19 bases between the two germline ends. The CDR3 is made up of 17 amino acids. From germline, CDR1 is MGHRA and CDR2 YSYEKL. The CDR3 nucleotides read TGCGCCAGCAGCCAAGGGTCCTGGATAACAGACTCTGAAAAACTGTTTTTT. Translated: CASSQGSWITDSEKLFF.

The chain links TRBV20-1 to TRBJ1-2; D remains unclear. The CDR3 is 14 residues long. Germline CDR1 DFQATT, CDR2 SNEGSKA (reference sequence). V was shortened by 0 bases and J by 4 bases, with 12 bases between the two germline ends. The CDR3 loop reads CSARDRGTPYGYTF. The CDR3 DNA follows: TGCAGTGCTAGAGATCGTGGAACCCCCTATGGCTACACCTTC.

The chain couples TRBV4-1 to TRBJ2-1; TRBD2 matches at 10 bases. The J call is doubtful: the DNA matches TRBJ2-7 better. CDR1 is MGHRA and CDR2 is YSYEKL in the germline V gene. The length of the CDR3 is 17 residues. CDR3 protein: CASSQEGSSGGDNEQYF. Here the CDR3 DNA reads TGCGCCAGCAGCCAAGAAGGATCGAGCGGGGGGGACAATGAGCAGTACTTC.

The rearrangement joins TRBV3-1 to TRBJ2-5; 8 bases agree with TRBD1. With the DNA end fitting TRBJ2-7 better, the J assignment may be wrong. The CDR3 is 13 amino acids. Germline CDR1 is LGHDT and CDR2 is YNNKEL (reference sequence). In DNA, the CDR3 is TGTGCCAGCAGCCCGCAGGGGGCTTGCGAGCAGTACTTC. Translated: CASSPQGACEQYF.

The gene calls are TRBV6-2 or TRBV6-3 and TRBJ2-1, with D perhaps TRBD2 (6 bases). The end of the DNA aligns better with TRBJ2-7, so the J call may be wrong. The CDR3 contains 14 residues. Germline values: CDR1 MNHEY, CDR2 SVGEGT. The CDR3 is CASRYGGLNNEQYF. CDR3 nucleotide sequence: TGTGCCAGCAGGTACGGGGGTCTGAACAATGAGCAGTACTTC.

This clonotype was seen more than once but under ten times. The J gene is TRBJ1-5, the V gene TRBV21-1; the table names TRBD1, a call not compared with the DNA. TRBV21-1 is listed as a pseudogene. There are 16 residues in the CDR3. The CDR3 DNA is TGTGCCAGCAGCAAACGGACAGTCTATAGCAATCAGCCCCAGCATTTT. As protein: CASSKRTVYSNQPQHF.

The sample holds many counts of this clonotype. Written as DNA, the CDR3 is TGTGCCAGCAGTTATACAGGGTATCGAGGCTACACCTTC. It codes for CASSYTGYRGYTF. The chain links TRBV28 to TRBJ1-2; D possibly corresponds to TRBD1 (6 bases). The germline V gene encodes CDR1 MDHEN and CDR2 SYDVKM. Trimming removed 4 bases from V and 8 bases from J, with 14 bases in between. The CDR3 contains 13 residues.

The chain has TRBV20-1 and TRBJ1-6; TRBD1 is a possible D gene (5 bases). The germline CDR1 and CDR2 sequences are DFQATT and SNEGSKA (reference sequence). The ends were cut back, 0 bases at V and 8 bases at J, with 17 bases in the middle. The CDR3 covers 16 residues. The CDR3 sequence is CSARDPDSGEHSPLHF. DNA of the CDR3: TGCAGTGCTAGAGATCCCGACAGCGGGGAACATTCACCCCTCCACTTT.